What follows are 14 T cell receptor beta chains derived from one specimen sequenced in a study of T-cell memory formation after mild COVID-19. TCRdb re-analysed the 5' RACE reads in MiXCR, keeping a single row per CDR3 protein. This sample yields some 310,000 distinct CDR3 sequences, of which around 20% are seen a single time; 21% belongs to the top ten. Sequenced: PBMCs or a T cell subset sorted from them (not recorded which). These receptor sequences come from a man aged 18 to 29 who had mild COVID-19 (a few samples of this study predate the infection). Cell type and time point are not known.

The chain combines TRBV29-1 with TRBJ1-1; no clear D. This CDR3 has 15 amino acids. V was shortened by 2 bases and J by 5 bases, with 18 bases between the two germline ends. The germline V gene encodes CDR1 SQVTM and CDR2 ANQGSEA. In DNA form, the CDR3 reads TGCAGCGTTGAAACCACCCCGGGGTTAAGGACTGAAGCTTTCTTT. Translating gives CSVETTPGLRTEAFF. The whole variable domain, filled in from reference TRBV29-1 and TRBJ1-1, reads SAVISQKPSRDICQRGTSLTIQCQVDSQVTMMFWYRQQPGQSLTLIATANQGSEATYESGFVIDKFPISRPNLTFSTLTVSNMSPEDSSIYLCSVETTPGLRTEAFFGQGTRLTVV.

The chain links TRBV6-5 to TRBJ1-2; perhaps TRBD1 as D (5 bases). Trimming removed 7 bases at V and 8 bases at J, with 23 bases between. The CDR3 is made up of 15 amino acids. Germline V gene sequence: CDR1 MNHEY, CDR2 SVGAGI. The CDR3 protein is CASTNGGGIIQGYTF. The DNA for the CDR3 is TGTGCCAGCACCAATGGGGGGGGTATCATCCAAGGCTACACCTTC.

The chain couples TRBV19 to TRBJ1-3; D remains ambiguous. Deletions cut 7 bases from V and 0 bases from J, with 7 bases between. This CDR3 contains 13 residues. Looked up from germline, CDR1 is LNHDA and CDR2 is SQIVND (reference sequence). As DNA, the CDR3 is TGTGCCAGTACCCGATCCTCTGGAAACACCATATATTTT. Residues: CASTRSSGNTIYF.

This clonotype showed up just a few times. CDR3 coding DNA: TGCAGTGCTCCGGAAGGAGCAGTCTCACCCCTCCACTTT. Amino acids: CSAPEGAVSPLHF. The chain employs TRBV20-1 and TRBJ1-6, with D hard to call. The CDR3 contains 13 residues. Germline loops: CDR1 DFQATT, CDR2 SNEGSKA (reference sequence). Trimming took 5 bases from V and 10 from J, leaving 15 bases between them.

This clonotype was seen more than once but under ten times. The chain recombines TRBV7-9 with TRBJ2-3; 11 bases match TRBD2. There are 14 residues in the CDR3. V lost 10 bases, J lost 4 bases, and 7 bases stayed unmatched. Germline CDR1 and CDR2: SEHNR and FQNEAQ (reference sequence). CDR3 in DNA: TGTGCCACCCTGGTGACTAGCGGGGCAGATACGCAGTATTTT. Protein: CATLVTSGADTQYF.

This chain joins TRBV6-5 and TRBJ2-7; 10 nucleotides align to TRBD1. CDR3 length: 13 residues. Germline CDR1 and CDR2: MNHEY and SVGAGI. Trimming removed 6 bases from V and 3 bases from J; junction bases left unmatched: 2. CDR3 in DNA: TGTGCCAGCAGAGGGACAGGGGTCTACGAGCAGTACTTC. Encoded protein: CASRGTGVYEQYF.

J is TRBJ2-3 and V is TRBV6-1; perhaps TRBD1 as D (6 bases). Trimming cost V 6 bases and J 3 bases, with 16 bases left between them. This CDR3 region has 15 residues. From germline, CDR1 is MNHNS and CDR2 SASEGT. The CDR3 here is CASRKGQGPTDTQYF. In nucleotides, the CDR3 is TGTGCCAGCAGGAAGGGGCAGGGGCCAACAGATACGCAGTATTTT.

With respect to this clonotype: This may come from a read error, since a much larger clone is one base off. The chain has TRBV18 and TRBJ2-3, with a tentative D call TRBD2 (5 bases). The CDR3 spans 17 residues. Per the germline V gene, CDR1 is KGHSH and CDR2 is LQKENI. The V gene lost 2 bases and the J gene lost 4 bases, with 19 bases spanning the gap. The CDR3 spells CASSPRIQRWNPDTQYF. CDR3 bases: TGTGCCAGCTCACCAAGGATCCAGCGGTGGAACCCAGATACGCAGTATTTT. Combining the CDR3 with reference TRBV18 and TRBJ2-3 gives the whole variable domain NAGVMQNPRHLVRRRGQEARLRCSPMKGHSHVYWYRQLPEEGLKFMVYLQKENIIDESGMPKERFSAEFPKEGPSILRIQQVVRGDSAAYFCASSPRIQRWNPDTQYFGPGTRLTVL.

The chain combines TRBV4-3 with TRBJ1-4, with 7 bases matching TRBD1. J was trimmed by 4 bases and V by 0 bases; bases with no gene match: 5. CDR3 length: 16 amino acids. Germline values: CDR1 LGHNA, CDR2 YSLEER. In nucleotides, the CDR3 is TGCGCCAGCAGCCAAGAGACGACAGGGTATAATGAAAAACTGTTTTTT. Residues: CASSQETTGYNEKLFF.

The chain uses TRBV6-6 and TRBJ1-4; D is uncertain. The CDR3 runs to 15 residues. The V end lost 6 bases, the J end lost 4 bases, and 15 bases lay between the germline ends. Germline V gene lookup returns CDR1 MNHNY and CDR2 SVGAGI (reference sequence). CDR3 DNA sequence: TGTGCCAGCAGCCCCGCTCGACGGGTTAATGAAAAACTGTTTTTT. It yields the protein CASSPARRVNEKLFF.

The chain couples TRBV28 to TRBJ2-1; D unclear. Germline CDR1 MDHEN, CDR2 SYDVKM. Between the trimmed V and J ends, which lost 3 bases and 8 bases, there was a span of 5 bases. The CDR3 consists of 11 residues. CDR3 DNA: TGTGCCAGCAGTTTCGCGTATGAGCAGTTCTTC. Translating it yields CASSFAYEQFF. Looking up the rest from reference TRBV28 and TRBJ2-1 gives the full variable domain: DVKVTQSSRYLVKRTGEKVFLECVQDMDHENMFWYRQDPGLGLRLIYFSYDVKMKEKGDIPEGYSVSREKKERFSLILESASTNQTSMYLCASSFAYEQFFGPGTRLTVL.

The V and J genes are TRBV29-1 and TRBJ1-3; D is unclear. In germline, CDR1 is SQVTM, CDR2 ANQGSEA. The CDR3 contains 14 residues. Trimming left V 0 bases short and J 0 bases short, with 6 bases between. In DNA, the CDR3 is TGCAGCGTTGAAGATATGAGCTCTGGAAACACCATATATTTT. Protein sequence: CSVEDMSSGNTIYF.

The rearrangement uses TRBV13 and TRBJ2-2; D may be TRBD2 (5 bases). This CDR3 is 13 amino acids long. Trimming stripped 5 bases from V and 7 bases from J, with 11 bases between. CDR1 PRHDT and CDR2 FYEKMQ come from the germline V gene (reference sequence). The CDR3 loop reads CASSGESIGELFF. CDR3 nucleotide sequence: TGTGCCAGCAGCGGGGAGTCTATCGGGGAGCTGTTTTTT.

This clonotype was seen ten or more times. The rearrangement joins TRBV7-2 to TRBJ2-7; the D call may be TRBD1 or TRBD2 (6 bases each). The CDR3 has 14 residues. V lost 1 base, J lost 0 bases, and 7 bases lay in between. Germline lookup yields CDR1 SGHTA and CDR2 FQGNSA. DNA for the CDR3: TGTGCCAGCAGCTTAGGGGGGGCCTCCTACGAGCAGTACTTC. Protein: CASSLGGASYEQYF. Drawing the rest from reference TRBV7-2 and TRBJ2-7, the complete variable domain is GAGVSQSPSNKVTEKGKDVELRCDPISGHTALYWYRQSLGQGLEFLIYFQGNSAPDKSGLPSDRFSAERTGGSVSTLTIQRTQQEDSAVYLCASSLGGASYEQYFGPGTRLTVT.